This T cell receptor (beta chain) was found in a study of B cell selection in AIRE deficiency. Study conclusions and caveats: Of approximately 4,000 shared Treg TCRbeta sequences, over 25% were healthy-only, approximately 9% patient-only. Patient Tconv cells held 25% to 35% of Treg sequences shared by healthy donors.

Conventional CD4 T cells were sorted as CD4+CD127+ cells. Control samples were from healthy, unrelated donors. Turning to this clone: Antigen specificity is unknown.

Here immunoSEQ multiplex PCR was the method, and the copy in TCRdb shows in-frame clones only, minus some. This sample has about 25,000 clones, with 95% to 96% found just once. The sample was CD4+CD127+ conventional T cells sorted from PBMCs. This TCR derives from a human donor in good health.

CDR3 in amino acids: CASSDENGASGANVLTF. The CDR3 DNA reads TGTGCCAGCAGCGACGAAAATGGGGCCTCTGGGGCCAACGTCCTGACTTTC. The V gene is TRBV9, the J gene TRBJ2-6; possibly TRBD1 for D (5 bases). V gave up 3 bases and J gave up 0 bases, with 13 bases separating them. This CDR3 has 17 amino acids. The V gene's germline CDR1 is SGDLS and CDR2 YYNGEE.